These 10 T cell receptor beta chains were sequenced from one sample in a study of T-cell memory formation after mild COVID-19. Each CDR3 protein is one row after TCRdb ran MiXCR on the 5' RACE reads. The sample holds approximately 100,000 distinct CDR3 sequences, 15% to 20% seen once. Sequenced input: PBMCs or a T cell subset sorted from them (not recorded which). The source of these receptors is an adult woman who had mild COVID-19 (a few samples of this study predate the infection). Cell type and time point are not known.

This clonotype was seen a handful of times. The V call is TRBV4-1, the J call TRBJ2-1, with TRBD2 identical over 11 bases. CDR3 length: 16 residues. Germline V gives CDR1 MGHRA, CDR2 YSYEKL. The J segment lost 3 bases and the V segment lost 3 bases, leaving 4 bases of the junction unmatched. This chain's CDR3 is CASSQPGLADYNEQFF. The CDR3 DNA reads as TGCGCCAGCAGCCAGCCGGGACTAGCGGACTACAATGAGCAGTTCTTC.

The CDR3 region is CSVDNPGVDTQYF. The CDR3 DNA sequence: TGCAGCGTTGACAACCCGGGGGTAGATACGCAGTATTTT. V gene TRBV29-1 combines with J gene TRBJ2-3; D may be TRBD2 (6 bases). Deletions cut 3 bases from V and 5 bases from J, with 12 bases between. Germline CDR1 and CDR2: SQVTM and ANQGSEA. This CDR3 is built from 13 residues.

This clonotype was picked up a small number of times. V is TRBV18 and J is TRBJ2-5; D is perhaps TRBD1 (5 bases). Germline V gene data show CDR1 as KGHSH and CDR2 as LQKENI. The CDR3 is 15 residues long. V lost 2 bases to trimming and J lost 4 bases, with 14 bases between them. CDR3 sequence: CASSPEGNRGETQYF. In DNA form, the CDR3 reads TGTGCCAGCTCACCAGAAGGAAATAGGGGAGAGACCCAGTACTTC. The full variable domain, its missing parts supplied by reference TRBV18 and TRBJ2-5, is NAGVMQNPRHLVRRRGQEARLRCSPMKGHSHVYWYRQLPEEGLKFMVYLQKENIIDESGMPKERFSAEFPKEGPSILRIQQVVRGDSAAYFCASSPEGNRGETQYFGPGTRLLVL.

This clonotype has just a few counts. The V call is TRBV7-2, the J call TRBJ2-1; D not resolved. Between the trimmed V and J ends, which lost 4 bases and 8 bases, there was a span of 9 bases. The CDR3 loop spans 12 amino acids. Germline V lookup: CDR1 SGHTA, CDR2 FQGNSA. The CDR3 sequence is CASSSLADEQFF. The CDR3 DNA follows: TGTGCCAGCAGCTCATTAGCAGATGAGCAGTTCTTC.

This clonotype was counted between two and nine times. The chain couples TRBV24-1 to TRBJ2-1, with 7 bases lining up with TRBD1. Germline CDR1 reads KGHDR; CDR2 reads SFDVKD. This CDR3 is 13 amino acids long. After removal of 9 bases from V and 7 bases from J, the junction contained 8 bases not matched to a gene. The CDR3 DNA reads TGTGCCACCTCTTCCGGGACAGCGAATGAGCAGTTCTTC. It codes for CATSSGTANEQFF.

The CDR3 DNA is TGCGCCAGCAGCCCCCGGACAGGGCCCTACGAGCAGTACTTC. This translates into CASSPRTGPYEQYF. The chain employs TRBV5-1 and TRBJ2-7, with 8 positions matching TRBD1. CDR1 and CDR2 from the germline V gene are SGHRS and YFSETQ. The CDR3 runs to 14 residues. The trim removed 4 bases at V and 2 bases at J, leaving 5 bases unmatched.

V gene TRBV5-5 combines with J gene TRBJ2-1; the match to TRBD1 covers 7 bases. CDR1 is SGHKS, CDR2 YYEKEE, per germline (reference sequence). After removal of 5 bases from V and 9 bases from J, the junction contained 11 bases not matched to a gene. The CDR3 consists of 14 residues. The chain's CDR3 is CASSWRTGQIEQFF. As DNA, the CDR3 is TGTGCCAGCAGTTGGAGGACAGGTCAAATTGAGCAGTTCTTC.

The V and J genes are TRBV30 and TRBJ1-1, with unresolved D. Trimming took 3 bases from V and 1 from J, leaving 12 bases between them. The germline CDR1 and CDR2 sequences are GTSNPN and SVGIG (reference sequence). The CDR3 spans 14 residues. The CDR3 protein is CAWSLPTENTEAFF. In nucleotides, the CDR3 is TGTGCCTGGAGCCTCCCGACGGAGAACACTGAAGCTTTCTTT.

The rearrangement joins TRBV27 to TRBJ1-1; TRBD1 matches 7 bases. Losses at the gene ends were 5 bases for V and 4 bases for J; bases not matched to a gene: 7. Germline assignment: CDR1 MNHEY and CDR2 SMNVEV (reference sequence). The CDR3 runs to 14 residues. In DNA form, the CDR3 reads TGTGCCAGCAGTCTCATAGACAGGGCCACTGAAGCTTTCTTT. This sequence encodes CASSLIDRATEAFF.

The chain is built from TRBV15 and TRBJ2-1; 10 bases align to TRBD1. The V gene's germline CDR1 is LNHNV and CDR2 YYDKDF (reference sequence). V lost 3 bases to trimming and J lost 5 bases; unmatched junction nucleotides: 4. This CDR3 spans 15 amino acids. Here the CDR3 DNA reads TGTGCCACCAGCAGGGGACAGGGGATGAACAATGAGCAGTTCTTC. Encoded protein: CATSRGQGMNNEQFF.